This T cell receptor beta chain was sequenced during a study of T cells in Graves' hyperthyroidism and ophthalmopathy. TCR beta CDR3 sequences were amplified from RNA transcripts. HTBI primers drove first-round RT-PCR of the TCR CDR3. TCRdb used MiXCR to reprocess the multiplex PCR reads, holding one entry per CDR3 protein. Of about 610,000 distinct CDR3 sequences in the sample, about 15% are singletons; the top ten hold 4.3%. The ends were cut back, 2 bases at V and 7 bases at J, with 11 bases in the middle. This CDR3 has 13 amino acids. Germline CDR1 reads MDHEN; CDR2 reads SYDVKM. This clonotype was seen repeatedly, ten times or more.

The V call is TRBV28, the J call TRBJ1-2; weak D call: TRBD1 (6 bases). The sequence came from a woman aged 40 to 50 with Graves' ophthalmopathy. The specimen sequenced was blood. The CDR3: CASSLIRGGGYTF. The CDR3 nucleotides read TGTGCCAGCAGTTTAATCAGGGGCGGTGGCTACACCTTC.